Each of the 28 T cell receptor beta chains below was sequenced from the same sample in a study of immune evolution from preneoplasia to lung adenocarcinoma. TCRdb's copy holds only in-frame clones and misses some; the assay was immunoSEQ multiplex PCR. The data hold 10,000 or so clones, with around 75% observed a single time. Sequencing input: FFPE minimally invasive lung adenocarcinoma tissue. These receptors were collected from a donor aged 70 or over with lung adenocarcinoma.

The chain couples TRBV28 to TRBJ1-3; D not certain. Trimming left V 4 bases short and J 3 bases short, with 13 bases between. From germline, CDR1 is MDHEN and CDR2 SYDVKM. The CDR3 is made up of 15 amino acids. CDR3 sequence reads: CASSSPTVGGNTIYF. The CDR3 nucleotides read TGTGCCAGCAGTTCCCCCACGGTTGGTGGAAACACCATATATTTT.

This chain connects TRBV19 to TRBJ1-2, with 8 bases that match TRBD1. From germline, CDR1 is LNHDA and CDR2 SQIVND (reference sequence). CDR3 size: 13 residues. With V trimmed by 6 bases and J by 4 bases, 4 bases remained unmatched. CDR3 in DNA: TGTGCCAGTAGGCCGGGACAGGCCTATGGCTACACCTTC. Protein sequence: CASRPGQAYGYTF.

The chain has TRBV9 and TRBJ2-1, with 9 nucleotides matching TRBD2. The CDR3 loop spans 16 amino acids. Germline V gene sequence: CDR1 SGDLS, CDR2 YYNGEE. V trimming: 3 bases; J trimming: 5 bases; junction bases outside the gene matches: 9. The CDR3 is CASSAGSGRIHNEQFF. Written as DNA, the CDR3 is TGTGCCAGCAGCGCTGGAAGCGGGAGGATACACAATGAGCAGTTCTTC.

V usage is TRBV5-1 and J usage is TRBJ1-1; no reliable D call. This CDR3 is built from 13 residues. V was cut by 4 bases and J by 2 bases, with 9 bases left in between. CDR1 and CDR2 from the germline V gene are SGHRS and YFSETQ. The CDR3 DNA reads as TGCGCCAGCAGCACGACGGGTAACACTGAAGCTTTCTTT. This gives the protein CASSTTGNTEAFF.

The chain employs TRBV7-3 and TRBJ2-7; maybe TRBD1 (6 bases). The germline V gene has CDR1 SGHTA and CDR2 FQGTGA. V gave up 5 bases and J gave up 7 bases, with 15 bases separating them. The CDR3 is 13 residues long. CDR3 protein: CASSLNRGGEQYF. The CDR3, as DNA: TGTGCCAGCAGCCTAAATCGAGGGGGAGAGCAGTACTTC.

V gene TRBV5-6 combines with J gene TRBJ1-2, with a weak D call TRBD1 (5 bases). V lost 4 bases to trimming and J lost 4 bases, with 14 bases between them. CDR3 length: 14 amino acids. Germline V gives CDR1 SGHDT, CDR2 YYEEEE. The CDR3 nucleotides read TGTGCCAGCAGCAGCCATCAGGGTAGCTATGGCTACACCTTC. The encoded protein is CASSSHQGSYGYTF.

The CDR3 DNA is TGTGCCAGCAGCTCTACACTCTACGAGCAGTACTTC. This encodes CASSSTLYEQYF. The gene calls are TRBV11-2 and TRBJ2-7; no firm D call. The CDR3 is 12 residues long. The germline gives CDR1 SGHAT, CDR2 FQNNGV. V was pared by 4 bases and J by 3 bases, with 7 bases between.

The chain recombines TRBV25-1 with TRBJ1-4; weak D call: TRBD1 (5 bases). Germline V CDR1 and CDR2: MGHDK, SYGVNS. The V and J ends lost 5 bases and 7 bases respectively, with 17 bases between them. The CDR3 runs to 15 residues. CDR3 DNA sequence: TGTGCCAGCAGTCCCGGATGGCAGGGAGGTGAAAAACTGTTTTTT. Amino acids: CASSPGWQGGEKLFF.

The rearrangement joins TRBV7-8 to TRBJ2-7; 7 bases align to TRBD1. V shed 2 bases and J 3 bases; nucleotides not matched to a gene: 19. Germline V CDR1 and CDR2: SGHVS, FQNEAQ. The CDR3 has 19 amino acids. The CDR3 loop reads CASSLTPMPTGYFRYEQYF. CDR3 in DNA: TGTGCCAGCAGCTTAACCCCCATGCCGACAGGGTATTTTCGCTACGAGCAGTACTTC.

The chain links TRBV6-1 to TRBJ1-2, with D hard to call. Germline V lookup: CDR1 MNHNS, CDR2 SASEGT. Between the trimmed V and J ends, which lost 4 bases and 7 bases, there was a span of 13 bases. CDR3 length: 13 residues. Here the CDR3 DNA reads TGTGCCAGCAGTGCAATGGGTGTCAGTGGCTACACCTTC. Its translation: CASSAMGVSGYTF.

The rearrangement joins TRBV7-9 to TRBJ1-2; 9 nucleotides align to TRBD1. The CDR3 has 13 residues. Germline lookup yields CDR1 SEHNR and CDR2 FQNEAQ (reference sequence). Losses at the gene ends were 5 bases for V and 8 bases for J; bases not matched to a gene: 6. The CDR3 coding sequence is TGTGCCAGCAGCGCGGGACAGGGAGGGGGCTACACCTTC. This translates into CASSAGQGGGYTF.

The gene calls are TRBV6-6 and TRBJ2-1, with TRBD1 matching over 9 bases. The CDR3 extends over 15 amino acids. From germline, CDR1 is MNHNY and CDR2 SVGAGI (reference sequence). V was pared by 4 bases and J by 2 bases, with 3 bases of the junction left unmatched. CDR3 DNA sequence: TGTGCCAGCAGTTGGGACAGGGCTCCCTACAATGAGCAGTTCTTC. This encodes CASSWDRAPYNEQFF.

The chain joins TRBV7-8 to TRBJ2-7; no reliable D call. The V gene's germline CDR1 is SGHVS and CDR2 FQNEAQ. V was clipped by 5 bases and J by 7 bases, with 15 bases between them. The CDR3 has 13 residues. CDR3 in amino acids: CASSPPGLWEQYF. CDR3 coding DNA: TGTGCCAGCAGCCCTCCGGGCCTTTGGGAGCAGTACTTC.

The rearrangement joins TRBV6-1 to TRBJ1-4; no reliable D call. Trimming removed 1 base at V and 8 bases at J, with 14 bases between. Germline CDR1 and CDR2: MNHNS and SASEGT. This CDR3 has 15 residues. In DNA, the CDR3 is TGTGCCAGCAGTGAAGAGGTGTTGGGGTGGGAAAAACTGTTTTTT. It yields the protein CASSEEVLGWEKLFF.

The chain is built from TRBV18 and TRBJ1-1; D unresolved. Germline V gives CDR1 KGHSH, CDR2 LQKENI. The CDR3 length is 15 residues. V was cut by 1 base and J by 0 bases, with 9 bases left in between. The CDR3 loop reads CASSPRPDLNTEAFF. CDR3 sequence (DNA): TGTGCCAGCTCACCACGTCCAGACCTGAACACTGAAGCTTTCTTT.

The genes are TRBV9 and TRBJ2-1; 7 bases line up with TRBD2. CDR1 is SGDLS and CDR2 is YYNGEE in the germline V gene. V lost 6 bases and J lost 3; bases outside the gene matches: 9. This CDR3 has 15 residues. The CDR3 loop reads CASTAGTTFYNEQFF. CDR3 in DNA: TGTGCCAGCACCGCCGGGACTACTTTCTACAATGAGCAGTTCTTC. Complete variable domain (other parts from reference TRBV9 and TRBJ2-1): DSGVTQTPKHLITATGQRVTLRCSPRSGDLSVYWYQQSLDQGLQFLIQYYNGEERAKGNILERFSAQQFPDLHSELNLSSLELGDSALYFCASTAGTTFYNEQFFGPGTRLTVL.

The chain employs TRBV29-1 and TRBJ1-5; perhaps TRBD1 as D (5 bases). Per the germline V gene, CDR1 is SQVTM and CDR2 is ANQGSEA. The CDR3 spans 13 residues. The V end was cut by 3 bases, the J end by 1 base, with 7 bases between. The CDR3 DNA is TGCAGCGTTGACGGGGGAAGCAATCAGCCCCAGCATTTT. Its protein product is CSVDGGSNQPQHF.

The chain joins TRBV2 to TRBJ1-3; a possible D gene is TRBD1 (5 bases). V lost 6 bases, J lost 0 bases, and 21 bases lay in between. The CDR3 consists of 18 residues. Germline-derived CDR1 and CDR2 are SNHLY and FYNNEI. The CDR3 sequence is CASRPPGVRARSGNTIYF. As DNA, the CDR3 is TGTGCCAGCAGGCCGCCAGGCGTCAGGGCTCGCTCTGGAAACACCATATATTTT.

V and J are TRBV29-1 and TRBJ1-1, with TRBD1 matching over 8 bases. Germline CDR1 is SQVTM and CDR2 is ANQGSEA. V dropped 7 bases and J dropped 5; count of bases not matched to a gene: 9. The CDR3 runs to 13 residues. DNA for the CDR3: TGCAGCGCCGAAGGACAGGGAGAGACTGAAGCTTTCTTT. As protein: CSAEGQGETEAFF.

The rearrangement uses TRBV5-3 and TRBJ2-2, with 10 nucleotides matching TRBD1. TRBV5-3 is an ORF, and what it does is uncertain. The CDR3 spans 17 residues. V lost 3 bases, J lost 8 bases, and 13 bases stayed unmatched. CDR3 bases: TGTGCCAGAAGCTCTGCCGGGACAGGGGAGTTGGTAGGGGAGCTGTTTTTT. Translating it yields CARSSAGTGELVGELFF.

This chain joins TRBV18 and TRBJ2-3; 7 bases line up with TRBD1. The CDR3 runs to 16 residues. CDR1 KGHSH and CDR2 LQKENI come from the germline V gene. V lost 3 bases to trimming and J lost 4 bases; unmatched junction nucleotides: 10. CDR3 residues: CASSPPLGQDADTQYF. In DNA, the CDR3 is TGTGCCAGCTCACCGCCTCTTGGACAGGACGCAGATACGCAGTATTTT.

The genes are TRBV6-1 and TRBJ1-5; D may be TRBD1 (5 bases). Trimming removed 6 bases at V and 9 bases at J, with 18 bases between. Germline V gives CDR1 MNHNS, CDR2 SASEGT. CDR3 length equals 14 residues. CDR3 sequence: CASRVDGAPRPQHF. The CDR3 DNA sequence: TGTGCCAGCAGGGTTGACGGGGCCCCTAGGCCCCAGCATTTT.

DNA of the CDR3: TGTGCCAGCAGTAAAGGGGATGAGACCCAGTACTTC. This gives the protein CASSKGDETQYF. The chain couples TRBV6-5 to TRBJ2-5, with D tentatively TRBD1 (5 bases). Germline V gives CDR1 MNHEY, CDR2 SVGAGI. The CDR3 spans 12 residues. V lost 5 bases and J 5 bases, leaving 9 bases between the germline ends.

The chain joins TRBV4-2 to TRBJ1-4; D is undetermined. V lost 4 bases and J lost 0, with 21 bases in between. There are 19 residues in the CDR3. Germline loops: CDR1 LGHNA, CDR2 YNFKEQ. CDR3 residues: CASSPVPMTAFATNEKLFF. DNA of the CDR3: TGTGCCAGCAGCCCGGTTCCCATGACGGCCTTTGCAACTAATGAAAAACTGTTTTTT.

This clone showed up just a few times. CDR3 protein: CSVEHLLTGTGSTDTQYF. As DNA, the CDR3 is TGCAGCGTTGAACACTTGCTTACCGGGACGGGCAGCACAGATACGCAGTATTTT. This chain joins TRBV29-1 and TRBJ2-3; D assignment may be TRBD1 or TRBD2 (5 bases each). CDR1 and CDR2 from the germline V gene are SQVTM and ANQGSEA. The CDR3 runs to 18 residues. V was clipped by 2 bases and J by 0 bases, with 21 bases between them.

This clone was counted a few times. V gene TRBV9 combines with J gene TRBJ2-5; perhaps TRBD2 as D (6 bases). V was pared by 3 bases and J by 1 base, with 13 bases between. The CDR3 consists of 15 residues. The germline V gene encodes CDR1 SGDLS and CDR2 YYNGEE. The DNA for the CDR3 is TGTGCCAGCAGCGAGGGACTTCCTGGCCAAGAGACCCAGTACTTC. This gives the protein CASSEGLPGQETQYF.

The chain couples TRBV28 to TRBJ2-6, with D unresolved. Trimming shortened V by 2 bases and J by 0 bases, and 5 bases separated the two germline ends. This CDR3 is 15 amino acids long. CDR1 and CDR2 (germline): MDHEN, SYDVKM. CDR3 bases: TGTGCCAGCAGTTTACCGAGCTCTGGGGCCAACGTCCTGACTTTC. This codes for CASSLPSSGANVLTF.

The chain combines TRBV18 with TRBJ2-7; 7 bases map to TRBD2. V gave up 3 bases and J gave up 7 bases; unmatched junction bases: 9. Germline-derived CDR1 and CDR2 are KGHSH and LQKENI. There are 14 residues in the CDR3. CDR3 sequence reads: CASSPTSTVIEQYF. The CDR3, as DNA: TGTGCCAGCTCACCGACTAGCACCGTTATAGAGCAGTACTTC.